The text below deals with one TCR beta chain. This clonotype appeared a few times. Its binding antigen is unknown. Per-base qualities were not stored, and no clone one base away is much larger. Between the V and J ends, shortened by 0 bases and 4 bases respectively, the junction contains 13 bases. The CDR3, cysteine through phenylalanine, is 16 amino acids long. Left in the record is the CDR3 DNA by itself, 48 bases read in frame from the first base. CDR1 LGHNA and CDR2 YSLEER were looked up in the germline V gene. The sequencer was an Illumina NovaSeq 6000. TCRalpha and TCRbeta cDNA libraries were constructed by 5'RACE with constant-segment primers, with sample barcodes and unique molecular identifiers being introduced. Trizol reagent was used to extract RNA from every sample. The libraries were amplified in two PCR steps, and the second step added a second sample barcode and Illumina TruSeq adapters. Sequencing of the libraries was done on an Illumina NovaSeq, producing 2 x 150 bp paired-end reads. Turning to the authors' computational methods: With migec v1.2.7, reads were demultiplexed and then collapsed into UMI-guided consensus sequences. With mixcr v2.1.11, UMI consensuses were aligned to TRA and TRB V and J templates and assembled into clonotypes. A clonotype was counted as expanded or contracted only when both edgeR and NoisET called the clonotype significant, with the noise models trained on biological replicates. For edgeR calls, the thresholds were a false discovery rate-adjusted p below 0.01 and a log2 fold-change of 1. As an exploratory analysis of dynamics, max-normalized trajectories of the 1000 most abundant clonotypes were examined with PCA combined with hierarchical clustering. Separately sequenced CD4+ and CD8+ repertoires were used to assign a CD4 or CD8 phenotype to each responding clone. TCRdb ran its own pipeline on the public reads, namely fastp trimming at Q25 and MiXCR clone calling, and kept in-frame beta chains. Identical CDR3 proteins give one entry, which carries the most common genes and DNA. Clone size and V and J calls follow TCRdb, not the original study. The sample records around 220,000 distinct CDR3 sequences, about 16% of which are singletons. The ten largest clones add up to approximately 3.4% of the sample.

The record originates from a study of T-cell memory formation after mild COVID-19 (dated by TCRdb to the early 2020s). Looking at the study overall: TCR sequence clusters from the two donors were found to be largely donor specific. Longitudinal TCRalpha and TCRbeta repertoire sequencing tracked T-cell clones expanding and contracting after mild COVID-19 in a couple of donors. The cohort was made up of two young adult volunteers, one female and one male, who were previously healthy. Overall study results and their limits: From day 15 to 85, contracting clones showed balanced CD4/CD8 phenotypes, whereas a second wave of clones that expanded from day 15 to 37 leaned towards CD4+. Only two mild cases were covered by the study, and larger cohorts that include severe cases with pre-infection samples were considered necessary. The detection of some responding clones in pre-infection memory suggests that pre-existing cross-reactive memory T cells joined the SARS-CoV-2 response. SARS-CoV-2 specificity was not confirmed for the second-wave clones peaking on day 37. Contracting CD4+ clones turned up mainly in the CM and EM memory subsets, whereas EMRA was where CD8+ clones were enriched.

PBMCs were isolated by Ficoll-Paque density gradient centrifugation. The sample comprised PBMCs or a T cell subset sorted from them (not recorded which). This sequence was found in a man aged 18 to 29 who had mild COVID-19 (a few samples of this study predate the infection). The sample titles of this study are shuffled in the database, so cell type and time point are left out; the donor was told from shared clones. The sequence is built from TRBV4-3 and TRBJ1-3; TRBD1 could be the D gene, as 5 bases match. The CDR3 here reads CASSQDTGGRGNTIYF. The sequenced DNA: TGCGCCAGCAGCCAAGATACGGGGGGTAGGGGAAACACCATATATTTT.